This TCR beta chain stems from a study of persistence of HIV-infected CD4 T cells. The stimulus was lysate of CMV-infected fibroblasts, 9 to 10 ug/mL. Sorted nonresponding memory CD4+ T cells were CD40L-negative, CD69-negative, CD45RO-high. The CDR3 covers 14 residues. J lost 3 bases, V lost 4 bases, and 5 bases had no gene match. Per germline, CDR1 SGHNT and CDR2 YYREEE (reference sequence). As regards this clone: The antigen is unknown.

The libraries were made with immunoSEQ version 4 in survey mode. The method was immunoSEQ multiplex PCR; TCRdb's version includes in-frame clones alone and lacks a portion of them. The sample lists some 48,000 clones, 70% to 80% occurring once. The source was CD4+ T cells sorted from PBMCs after roughly 19-hour stimulation, collected from a patient who received antiretroviral therapy. The rearrangement uses TRBV5-4 and TRBJ1-2, with TRBD1 matching over 8 bases. The clonotype originates from an adult man with HIV who was CMV-seropositive. In nucleotides, the CDR3 is TGTGCCAGCAGCCAACAGGGGGTGGACTATGGCTACACCTTC. Translation gives CASSQQGVDYGYTF.